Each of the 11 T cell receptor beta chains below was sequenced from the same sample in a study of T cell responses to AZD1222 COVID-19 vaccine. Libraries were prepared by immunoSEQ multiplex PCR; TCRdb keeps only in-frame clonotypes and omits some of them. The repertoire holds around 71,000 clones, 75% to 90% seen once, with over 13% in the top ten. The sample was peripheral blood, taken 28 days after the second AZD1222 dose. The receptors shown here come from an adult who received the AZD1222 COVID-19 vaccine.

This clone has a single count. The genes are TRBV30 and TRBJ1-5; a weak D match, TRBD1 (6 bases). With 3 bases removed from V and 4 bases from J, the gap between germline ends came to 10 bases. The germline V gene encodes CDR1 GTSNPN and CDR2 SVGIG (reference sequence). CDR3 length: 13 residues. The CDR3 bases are TGTGCCTGGAGAAAGACAGGAAATCAGCCCCAGCATTTT. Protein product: CAWRKTGNQPQHF.

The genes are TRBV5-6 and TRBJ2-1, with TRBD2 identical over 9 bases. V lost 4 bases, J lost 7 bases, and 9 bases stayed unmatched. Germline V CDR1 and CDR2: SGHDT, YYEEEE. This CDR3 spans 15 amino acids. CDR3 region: CASSPPSGARNEQFF. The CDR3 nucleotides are TGTGCCAGCAGCCCCCCTAGCGGGGCGCGGAATGAGCAGTTCTTC. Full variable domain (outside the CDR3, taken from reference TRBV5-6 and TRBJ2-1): DAGVTQSPTHLIKTRGQQVTLRCSPKSGHDTVSWYQQALGQGPQFIFQYYEEEERQRGNFPDRFSGHQFPNYSSELNVNALLLGDSALYLCASSPPSGARNEQFFGPGTRLTVL.

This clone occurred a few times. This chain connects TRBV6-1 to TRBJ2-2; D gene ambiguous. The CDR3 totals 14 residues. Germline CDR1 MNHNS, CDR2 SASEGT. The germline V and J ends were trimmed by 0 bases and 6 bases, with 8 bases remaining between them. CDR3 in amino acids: CASSEADGAGELFF. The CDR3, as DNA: TGTGCCAGCAGTGAAGCGGACGGCGCCGGGGAGCTGTTTTTT.

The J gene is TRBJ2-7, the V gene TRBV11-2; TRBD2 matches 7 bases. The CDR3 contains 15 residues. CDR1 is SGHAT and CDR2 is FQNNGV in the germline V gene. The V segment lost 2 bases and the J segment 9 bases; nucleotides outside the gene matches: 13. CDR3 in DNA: TGTGCCAGCAGCTTATTAAACCGGGACTACTTTGCGCAGTACTTC. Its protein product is CASSLLNRDYFAQYF.

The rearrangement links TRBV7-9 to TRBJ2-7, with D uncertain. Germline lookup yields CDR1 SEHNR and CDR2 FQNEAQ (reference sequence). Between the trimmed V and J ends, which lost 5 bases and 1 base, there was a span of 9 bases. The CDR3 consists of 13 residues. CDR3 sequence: CASSPEASYEQYF. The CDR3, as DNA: TGTGCCAGCAGCCCCGAGGCGTCCTACGAGCAGTACTTC. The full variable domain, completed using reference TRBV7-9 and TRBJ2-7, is DTGVSQNPRHKITKRGQNVTFRCDPISEHNRLYWYRQTLGQGPEFLTYFQNEAQLEKSRLLSDRFSAERPKGSFSTLEIQRTEQGDSAMYLCASSPEASYEQYFGPGTRLTVT.

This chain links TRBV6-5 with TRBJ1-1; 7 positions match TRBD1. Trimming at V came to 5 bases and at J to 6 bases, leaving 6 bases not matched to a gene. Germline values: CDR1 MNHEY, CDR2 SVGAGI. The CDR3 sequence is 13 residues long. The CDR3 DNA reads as TGTGCCAGCAGTCTGAGAGGGGGCTCTGAAGCTTTCTTT. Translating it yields CASSLRGGSEAFF.

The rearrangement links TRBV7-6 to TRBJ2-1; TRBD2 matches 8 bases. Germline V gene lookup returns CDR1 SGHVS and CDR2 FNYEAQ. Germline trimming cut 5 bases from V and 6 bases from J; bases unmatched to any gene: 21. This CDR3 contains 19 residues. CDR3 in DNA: TGTGCCAGCAGCCCTACTCGGGTAACGATCAGCGGGGGTTTCAATGAGCAGTTCTTC. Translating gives CASSPTRVTISGGFNEQFF.

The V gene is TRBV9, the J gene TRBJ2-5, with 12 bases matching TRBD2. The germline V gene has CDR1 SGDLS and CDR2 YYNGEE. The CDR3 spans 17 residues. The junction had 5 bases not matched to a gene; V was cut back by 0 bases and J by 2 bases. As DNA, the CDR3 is TGTGCCAGCAGCGTAGGCCTAGCGGGGGGGAGTCAAGAGACCCAGTACTTC. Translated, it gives CASSVGLAGGSQETQYF.

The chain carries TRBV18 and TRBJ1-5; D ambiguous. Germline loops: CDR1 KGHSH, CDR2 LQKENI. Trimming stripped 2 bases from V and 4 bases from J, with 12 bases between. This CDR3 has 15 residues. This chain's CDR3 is CASSPGFNRNQPQHF. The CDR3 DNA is TGTGCCAGCTCACCAGGGTTTAACAGAAATCAGCCCCAGCATTTT.

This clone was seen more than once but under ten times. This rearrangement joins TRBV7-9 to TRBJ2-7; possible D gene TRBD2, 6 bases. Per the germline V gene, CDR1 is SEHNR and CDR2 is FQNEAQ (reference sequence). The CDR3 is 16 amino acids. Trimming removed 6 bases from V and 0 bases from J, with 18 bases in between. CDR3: CASRPFGSFSSYEQYF. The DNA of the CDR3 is TGTGCCAGCAGACCATTCGGGAGTTTTAGCTCCTACGAGCAGTACTTC.

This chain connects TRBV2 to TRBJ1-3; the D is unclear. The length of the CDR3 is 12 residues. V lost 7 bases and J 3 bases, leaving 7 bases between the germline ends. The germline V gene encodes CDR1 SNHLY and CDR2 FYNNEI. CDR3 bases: TGTGCCAGCAAGGACCGTGGAAACACCATATATTTT. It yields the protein CASKDRGNTIYF.